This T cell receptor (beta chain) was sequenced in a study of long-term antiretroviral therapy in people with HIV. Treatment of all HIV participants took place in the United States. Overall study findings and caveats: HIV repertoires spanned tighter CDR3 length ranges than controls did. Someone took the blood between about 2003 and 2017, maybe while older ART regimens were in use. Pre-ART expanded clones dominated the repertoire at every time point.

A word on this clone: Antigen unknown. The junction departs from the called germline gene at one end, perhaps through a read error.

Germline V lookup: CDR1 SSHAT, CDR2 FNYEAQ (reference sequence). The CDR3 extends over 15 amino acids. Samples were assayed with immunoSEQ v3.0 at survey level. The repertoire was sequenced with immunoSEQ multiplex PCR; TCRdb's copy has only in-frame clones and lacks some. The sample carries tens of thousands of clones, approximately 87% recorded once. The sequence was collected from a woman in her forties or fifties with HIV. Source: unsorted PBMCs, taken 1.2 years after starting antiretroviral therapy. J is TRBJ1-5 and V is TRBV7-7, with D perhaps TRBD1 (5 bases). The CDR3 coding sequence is TGTGCTAGCAGCGGCAAAGACAGAAAAAATCAGCCCCAGCATTTT. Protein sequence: CASSGKDRKNQPQHF.